This T cell receptor beta chain was recovered during a study of T cell responses to AZD1222 COVID-19 vaccine. Study outcomes and limitations: The study sampled repertoires only after the peak T cell response. Reports indicate that nearly half of spike-specific TCRs are directed at unmutated variant regions.

Generated by immunoSEQ multiplex PCR, the TCRdb table keeps only in-frame clones and is missing some. The sample yields about 85,000 clones, 65% to 90% seen once. V was pared by 3 bases and J by 2 bases, with 8 bases of the junction left unmatched. CDR1 SGHNT and CDR2 YENEEA come from the germline V gene. The CDR3 runs to 16 residues. On this clone: Its antigen is not known.

Sequencing used peripheral blood, obtained on day 0 of AZD1222 vaccination. This receptor was identified in an adult in good health. The chain combines TRBV11-3 with TRBJ2-5, with 8 nucleotides matching TRBD2. The CDR3 bases are TGTGCCAGCAGCTTGTCGACTAGCGCCGCGCAAGAGACCCAGTACTTC. Its protein product is CASSLSTSAAQETQYF.